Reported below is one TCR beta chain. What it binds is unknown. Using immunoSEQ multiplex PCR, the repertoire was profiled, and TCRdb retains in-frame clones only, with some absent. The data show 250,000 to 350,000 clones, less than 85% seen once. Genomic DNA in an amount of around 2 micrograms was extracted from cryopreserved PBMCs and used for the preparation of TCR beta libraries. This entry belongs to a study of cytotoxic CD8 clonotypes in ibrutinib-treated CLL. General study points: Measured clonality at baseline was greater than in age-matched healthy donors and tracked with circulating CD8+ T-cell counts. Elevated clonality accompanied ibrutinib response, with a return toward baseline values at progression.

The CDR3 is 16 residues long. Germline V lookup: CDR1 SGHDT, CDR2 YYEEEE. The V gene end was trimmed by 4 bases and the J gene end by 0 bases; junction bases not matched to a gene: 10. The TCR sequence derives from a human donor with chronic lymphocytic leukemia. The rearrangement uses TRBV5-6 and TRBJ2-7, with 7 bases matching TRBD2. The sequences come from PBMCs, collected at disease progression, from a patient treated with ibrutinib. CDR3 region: CASSPLTSRSSYEQYF. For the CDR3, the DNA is TGTGCCAGCAGCCCCCTGACTAGCCGGAGCTCCTACGAGCAGTACTTC.